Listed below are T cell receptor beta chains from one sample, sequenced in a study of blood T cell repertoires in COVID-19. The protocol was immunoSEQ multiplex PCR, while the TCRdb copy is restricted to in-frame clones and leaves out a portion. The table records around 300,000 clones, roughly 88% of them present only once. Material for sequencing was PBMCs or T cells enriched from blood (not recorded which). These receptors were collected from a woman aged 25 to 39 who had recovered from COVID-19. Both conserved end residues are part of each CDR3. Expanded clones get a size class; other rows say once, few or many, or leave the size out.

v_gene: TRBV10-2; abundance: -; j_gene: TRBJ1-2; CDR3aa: CASSELGTGQDGYTF
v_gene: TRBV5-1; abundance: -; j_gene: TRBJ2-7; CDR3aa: CASSPGLAGGSYEQYF
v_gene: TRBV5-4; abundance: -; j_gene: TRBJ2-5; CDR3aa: CASSLWTQETQYF
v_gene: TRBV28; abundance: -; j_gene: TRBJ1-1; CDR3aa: CASRYNRATEAFF
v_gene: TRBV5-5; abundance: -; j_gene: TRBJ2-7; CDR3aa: CASSLYPYEQYF
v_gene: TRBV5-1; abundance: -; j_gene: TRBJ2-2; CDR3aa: CASRPGTPNTGELFF
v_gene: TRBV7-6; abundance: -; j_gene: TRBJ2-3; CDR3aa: CASSPRLNPDTQYF
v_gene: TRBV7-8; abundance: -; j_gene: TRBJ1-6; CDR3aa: CASRLGRSGWGSYNSPLHF
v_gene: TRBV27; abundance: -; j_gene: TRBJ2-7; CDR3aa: CASSPGLAEHYEQYF
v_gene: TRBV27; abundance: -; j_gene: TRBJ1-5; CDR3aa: CASSLYRGDQPQHF
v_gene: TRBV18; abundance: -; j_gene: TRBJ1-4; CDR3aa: CASSPDPAGGPRKLFF
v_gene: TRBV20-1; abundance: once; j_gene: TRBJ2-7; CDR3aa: CSASRPGTYEQYF
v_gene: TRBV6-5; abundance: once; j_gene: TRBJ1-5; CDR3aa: CASRPPRGNQPQHF
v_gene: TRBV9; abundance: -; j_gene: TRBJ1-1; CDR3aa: CASSVVSTGVGTEAFF
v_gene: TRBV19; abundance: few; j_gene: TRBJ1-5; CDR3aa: CASSIGWSNQPQHF
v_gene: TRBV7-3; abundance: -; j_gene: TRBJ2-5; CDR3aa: CASSSGTATQYF
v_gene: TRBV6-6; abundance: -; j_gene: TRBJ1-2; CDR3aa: CASSAGTGGGYTF
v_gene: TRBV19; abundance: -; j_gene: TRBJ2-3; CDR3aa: CASSIVEGRSDTQYF
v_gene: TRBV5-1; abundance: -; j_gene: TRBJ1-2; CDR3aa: CASFGQGAWGYGYTF
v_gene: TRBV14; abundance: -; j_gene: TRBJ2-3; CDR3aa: CASSRHVGTSGKVDTQYF
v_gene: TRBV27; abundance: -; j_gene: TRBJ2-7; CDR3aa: CASSPMVRTDAYEQYF
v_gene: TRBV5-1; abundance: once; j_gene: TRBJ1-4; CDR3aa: CASSFGSNEKLFF
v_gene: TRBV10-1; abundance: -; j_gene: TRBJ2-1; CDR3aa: CASSGLSCEQFF
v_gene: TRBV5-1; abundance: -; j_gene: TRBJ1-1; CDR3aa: CASSLGTGTLNTEAFF
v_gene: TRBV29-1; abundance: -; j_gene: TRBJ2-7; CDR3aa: CSVEGARGTYEQYF
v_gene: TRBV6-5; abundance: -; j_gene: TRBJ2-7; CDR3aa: CASSYYRGAGYEQYF
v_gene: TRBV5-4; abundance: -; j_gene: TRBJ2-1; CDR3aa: CASSLGSGKDEQFF
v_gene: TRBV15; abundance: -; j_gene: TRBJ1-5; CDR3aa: CATSRDPGSGQPQHF
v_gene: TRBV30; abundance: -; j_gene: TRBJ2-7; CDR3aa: CAWSVIGWAGDRYEQYF
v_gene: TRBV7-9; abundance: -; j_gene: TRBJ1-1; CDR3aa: CASSQGLVTEAFF
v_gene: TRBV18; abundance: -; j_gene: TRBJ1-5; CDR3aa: CASSPFYSGTGGSGNQPQHF
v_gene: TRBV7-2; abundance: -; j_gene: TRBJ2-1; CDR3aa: CASSLGGGVDEQFF
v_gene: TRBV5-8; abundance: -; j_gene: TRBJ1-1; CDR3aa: CASSLRLGQGAGGTEAFF